A single sample is the source of the 30 T cell receptor beta chains below, sequenced in a study of T cell repertoires in cytomegalovirus infection. Using its own MiXCR run on the reads, TCRdb lists one record per CDR3 protein. The table lists about 190,000 distinct CDR3 sequences, approximately 9.6% of them singletons. Sequencing used PBMCs. The receptor set was obtained from a human donor in good health (CMV status not recorded). Some clones in this sample may be carry-over from other donors' samples.

This clonotype was recorded many times. The rearrangement links TRBV19 to TRBJ2-6; maybe TRBD1 (6 bases). V shed 8 bases and J shed 4 bases, with 18 bases lying between them. The CDR3 consists of 16 residues. Germline loops: CDR1 LNHDA, CDR2 SQIVND (reference sequence). The CDR3 bases are TGTGCCAGTGGGGACACAACAGGACCCGGGGCCAACGTCCTGACTTTC. Encoded protein: CASGDTTGPGANVLTF.

In its sample, this clonotype was seen many times. J is TRBJ1-3 and V is TRBV7-9; D may be TRBD1 (5 bases). The CDR3 spans 18 residues. V was shortened by 2 bases and J by 0 bases, with 17 bases between the two germline ends. Germline assignment: CDR1 SEHNR and CDR2 FQNEAQ (reference sequence). CDR3 residues: CASSLSTGGQYSGNTIYF. CDR3 nucleotides: TGTGCCAGCAGCTTATCGACGGGGGGTCAGTACTCTGGAAACACCATATATTTT. The complete variable domain, with remaining parts taken from reference TRBV7-9 and TRBJ1-3, reads DTGVSQNPRHKITKRGQNVTFRCDPISEHNRLYWYRQTLGQGPEFLTYFQNEAQLEKSRLLSDRFSAERPKGSFSTLEIQRTEQGDSAMYLCASSLSTGGQYSGNTIYFGEGSWLTVV.

This clonotype was observed a handful of times. This chain joins TRBV20-1 and TRBJ1-2, with 10 bases matching TRBD1. Trimming took 5 bases from V and 8 from J; bases not matched to a gene: 11. The CDR3 extends over 14 amino acids. Per the germline V gene, CDR1 is DFQATT and CDR2 is SNEGSKA (reference sequence). The CDR3 DNA reads as TGCAGTGCTTCTCCTCTGACAGGGGGCGGCGGCTACACCTTC. It is translated as CSASPLTGGGGYTF.

Ten or more counts support this clonotype. This sequence joins TRBV7-8 and TRBJ1-1, with TRBD1 as a possible D gene (6 bases). Trimming stripped 0 bases from V and 0 bases from J, with 14 bases between. The CDR3 is made up of 17 amino acids. The germline V gene encodes CDR1 SGHVS and CDR2 FQNEAQ. CDR3 DNA: TGTGCCAGCAGCTTAGCTCTCAGGGCAGGGGTGAACACTGAAGCTTTCTTT. Its protein product is CASSLALRAGVNTEAFF.

The chain recombines TRBV4-1 with TRBJ2-6, with 7 bases that match TRBD1. Germline CDR1 is MGHRA and CDR2 is YSYEKL. The CDR3 has 18 residues. V gave up 0 bases and J gave up 1 base; unmatched junction bases: 6. The CDR3 loop reads CASSQEAQGVSGANVLTF. CDR3 DNA sequence: TGCGCCAGCAGCCAAGAGGCGCAGGGGGTGTCTGGGGCCAACGTCCTGACTTTC.

Only a few counts were recorded for this clonotype. The chain carries TRBV5-6 and TRBJ1-3; 7 nucleotides match TRBD1. The V gene's germline CDR1 is SGHDT and CDR2 YYEEEE. V lost 4 bases, J lost 0 bases, and 7 bases stayed unmatched. This CDR3 comprises 16 residues. CDR3 sequence (DNA): TGTGCCAGCAGCAGGAGGACAGGCCACTCTGGAAACACCATATATTTT. Its translation is CASSRRTGHSGNTIYF.

The V and J genes are TRBV27 and TRBJ1-6; D is possibly TRBD1 (6 bases). V lost 4 bases and J lost 9, with 19 bases in between. The CDR3 extends over 16 amino acids. Germline-derived CDR1 and CDR2 are MNHEY and SMNVEV (reference sequence). CDR3 in DNA: TGTGCCAGCAGTTCCTCATCCCGGGGGCCAATTTCACCCCTCCACTTT. It codes for CASSSSSRGPISPLHF.

This clonotype was counted many times. This chain connects TRBV15 to TRBJ1-5, with 9 bases fitting TRBD1. The germline CDR1 and CDR2 sequences are LNHNV and YYDKDF (reference sequence). Trimming at V came to 5 bases and at J to 4 bases, leaving 3 bases not matched to a gene. The CDR3 length is 14 residues. The CDR3 here is CATSPDRGNQPQHF. CDR3 coding DNA: TGTGCCACCAGCCCGGACAGGGGAAATCAGCCCCAGCATTTT.

The chain links TRBV27 to TRBJ2-2, with D unclear. The CDR3 extends over 11 amino acids. V was trimmed by 7 bases and J by 1 base, leaving 1 base between them. CDR1 and CDR2 from the germline V gene are MNHEY and SMNVEV (reference sequence). The CDR3 reads CASMNTGELFF. The CDR3 region has the DNA TGTGCCAGCATGAACACCGGGGAGCTGTTTTTT.

This rearrangement joins TRBV24-1 to TRBJ2-3, with D tentatively TRBD2 (5 bases). Germline CDR1 and CDR2: KGHDR and SFDVKD. Trimming took off 7 bases at V and 2 bases at J, with 9 bases between the two ends. CDR3 length equals 13 residues. DNA for the CDR3: TGTGCCACCAGACCGGGAAACACAGATACGCAGTATTTT. The encoded protein is CATRPGNTDTQYF.

This clonotype has at least ten counts. The chain employs TRBV10-3 and TRBJ2-7; 14 bases align to TRBD2. This CDR3 is 15 amino acids long. CDR1 and CDR2 from the germline V gene are ENHRY and SYGVKD. The junction had 6 bases not matched to a gene; V was cut back by 6 bases and J by 5 bases. CDR3 residues: CAISGLAGGSNEQYF. CDR3 coding DNA: TGTGCCATCAGCGGACTAGCGGGAGGATCCAACGAGCAGTACTTC.

As to this clonotype: A read error is possible here, since a much larger clone lies one base away. Without the conserved terminal phenylalanine or tryptophan, this CDR3 likely stems from a read error. The chain uses TRBV28 and TRBJ2-7; 9 positions agree with TRBD2. Germline values: CDR1 MDHEN, CDR2 SYDVKM. V dropped 5 bases and J dropped 2; count of bases not matched to a gene: 4. This CDR3 is 14 amino acids long. For the CDR3, the DNA is TGTGCCAGCAGTCCCCCTAGCGGGGCCTACGAGCAGTACTTA. Translation gives CASSPPSGAYEQYL.

The chain combines TRBV20-1 with TRBJ2-3; 8 bases are a match to TRBD2. V lost 6 bases and J lost 0; bases outside the gene matches: 8. This CDR3 has 15 residues. Germline V lookup: CDR1 DFQATT, CDR2 SNEGSKA (reference sequence). As DNA, the CDR3 is TGCAGTGCAACCTCGAGCGGGGGTAGCACAGATACGCAGTATTTT. Protein product: CSATSSGGSTDTQYF.

This clonotype was counted only a few times. The chain has TRBV6-2 or TRBV6-3 and TRBJ2-1; D possibly corresponds to TRBD2 (6 bases). Germline CDR1 MNHEY, CDR2 SVGEGT. V was trimmed by 1 base and J by 0 bases, leaving 7 bases between them. The CDR3 consists of 15 residues. The CDR3 loop reads CASSYLGGSYNEQFF. CDR3 nucleotide sequence: TGTGCCAGCAGTTACTTGGGGGGCTCCTACAATGAGCAGTTCTTC.

The rearrangement uses TRBV29-1 and TRBJ2-1; 7 positions match TRBD2. J gave up 4 bases and V 6 bases, and 9 bases lay outside the gene matches. This CDR3 has 14 amino acids. CDR1 and CDR2 from the germline V gene are SQVTM and ANQGSEA. The CDR3: CSVLGGNLYNEQFF. In DNA form, the CDR3 reads TGCAGCGTCCTGGGGGGGAACCTATACAATGAGCAGTTCTTC.

This clonotype has only a few counts. This chain joins TRBV11-2 and TRBJ2-7; the D call may be TRBD1 or TRBD2 (5 bases each). CDR3 length: 14 residues. Trimming took off 4 bases at V and 3 bases at J, with 13 bases between the two ends. Per the germline V gene, CDR1 is SGHAT and CDR2 is FQNNGV. The CDR3 sequence: CASSYRDGVYEQYF. The DNA of the CDR3 is TGTGCCAGCAGCTACCGGGACGGTGTCTACGAGCAGTACTTC.

There are many counts of this clonotype. The rearrangement joins TRBV6-2 or TRBV6-3 to TRBJ2-7; D is ambiguous. The germline V gene has CDR1 MNHEY and CDR2 SVGEGT. There are 12 residues in the CDR3. Trimming shortened V by 6 bases and J by 7 bases, and 13 bases separated the two germline ends. CDR3 nucleotides: TGTGCCAGCAGCCACGACGGAGCGGAGCAGTACTTC. The encoded protein is CASSHDGAEQYF.

The J gene is TRBJ2-3, the V gene TRBV5-6; D not certain. V dropped 4 bases and J dropped 2 bases, with 11 bases sitting between them. CDR1 SGHDT and CDR2 YYEEEE come from the germline V gene. There are 14 residues in the CDR3. CDR3 residues: CASSLLAATDTQYF. The CDR3 nucleotides read TGTGCCAGCAGCCTGCTGGCGGCCACAGATACGCAGTATTTT.

This clonotype was detected many times. This rearrangement joins TRBV7-2 to TRBJ2-1; TRBD2 matches at 12 bases. CDR1 and CDR2 from the germline V gene are SGHTA and FQGNSA. V gave up 5 bases and J gave up 9 bases; unmatched junction bases: 11. This CDR3 contains 16 residues. The CDR3 loop is CASSTTSGGFVSEQFF. The CDR3 DNA reads TGTGCCAGCAGCACAACTAGCGGGGGGTTTGTATCTGAGCAGTTCTTC.

This clonotype was detected ten times or more. This sequence joins TRBV7-8 and TRBJ2-7, with 7 positions matching TRBD1. This CDR3 comprises 14 residues. Looked up from germline, CDR1 is SGHVS and CDR2 is FQNEAQ. Trimming at V came to 10 bases and at J to 6 bases, leaving 15 bases not matched to a gene. CDR3 protein: CATLGDRRLGEQYF. The CDR3 region has the DNA TGTGCCACGCTCGGGGACAGACGCTTGGGCGAGCAGTACTTC.

The table lists this clonotype with many counts. This chain joins TRBV7-8 and TRBJ1-2, with no clear D. Between the trimmed V and J ends, which lost 0 bases and 0 bases, there was a span of 8 bases. The CDR3 covers 15 residues. CDR1 SGHVS and CDR2 FQNEAQ come from the germline V gene. The CDR3, as DNA: TGTGCCAGCAGCTTAGCCGCCAGTCCTAACTATGGCTACACCTTC. Protein product: CASSLAASPNYGYTF.

The chain is built from TRBV28 and TRBJ1-2; TRBD1 is a possible D gene (6 bases). This CDR3 spans 12 amino acids. The germline CDR1 and CDR2 sequences are MDHEN and SYDVKM. V lost 8 bases and J lost 6, with 13 bases in between. The CDR3 sequence is CASGRQGNGYTF. The CDR3 DNA reads TGTGCCAGCGGTCGGCAGGGGAATGGCTACACCTTC.

The chain carries TRBV6-2 or TRBV6-3 and TRBJ1-5, with D perhaps matching TRBD1 (5 bases). CDR3 size: 14 residues. The germline gives CDR1 MNHEY, CDR2 SVGEGT. As DNA, the CDR3 is TGTGGAAGCACTGGGACGGATAGCAATCAGCCCCAGCATTTT. Translating gives CGSTGTDSNQPQHF.

This clonotype was recorded many times. The chain links TRBV7-2 to TRBJ2-5, with D perhaps matching TRBD2 (5 bases). Trimming left V 0 bases short and J 5 bases short, with 13 bases between. The CDR3 has 15 residues. The germline V gene encodes CDR1 SGHTA and CDR2 FQGNSA. For the CDR3, the DNA is TGTGCCAGCAGCTTAGCGAGGGCGGCCAGGGAGACCCAGTACTTC. Its protein product is CASSLARAARETQYF. Complete variable domain (other parts from reference TRBV7-2 and TRBJ2-5): GAGVSQSPSNKVTEKGKDVELRCDPISGHTALYWYRQSLGQGLEFLIYFQGNSAPDKSGLPSDRFSAERTGGSVSTLTIQRTQQEDSAVYLCASSLARAARETQYFGPGTRLLVL.

The chain uses TRBV20-1 and TRBJ1-1, with TRBD1 as a possible D gene (5 bases). The CDR3 extends over 12 amino acids. Trimming shortened V by 3 bases and J by 5 bases, and 10 bases separated the two germline ends. Germline V gene sequence: CDR1 DFQATT, CDR2 SNEGSKA (reference sequence). The CDR3 sequence is CSASGGGTEAFF. CDR3 sequence (DNA): TGCAGTGCTAGTGGGGGAGGGACTGAAGCTTTCTTT.

The chain couples TRBV5-1 to TRBJ1-1; the match to TRBD1 covers 8 bases. Germline lookup yields CDR1 SGHRS and CDR2 YFSETQ. Trimming took 1 base from V and 5 from J; bases not matched to a gene: 16. CDR3 length: 18 amino acids. The chain's CDR3 is CASSLSTGGSKGWTEAFF. The CDR3 DNA reads as TGCGCCAGCAGCTTGAGTACAGGGGGATCTAAAGGTTGGACTGAAGCTTTCTTT.

As regards this clonotype: Just one base apart from a much larger clone, this may be a read error. The chain employs TRBV6-1 and TRBJ1-6; no clear D gene. The CDR3 covers 15 residues. Germline CDR1 is MNHNS and CDR2 is SASEGT. The CDR3 region is CARSNIPRTGSPLHF. In DNA form, the CDR3 reads TGTGCCCGCAGTAACATCCCTCGGACGGGTTCACCCCTCCACTTT.

This clonotype was recorded at least ten times. The gene calls are TRBV5-6 and TRBJ2-7; D tentatively fits TRBD1 or TRBD2 (6 bases each). CDR1 is SGHDT and CDR2 is YYEEEE in the germline V gene. V lost 4 bases to trimming and J lost 11 bases, with 16 bases between them. This CDR3 has 12 residues. This CDR3 is CASSRETGFEYF. In DNA form, the CDR3 reads TGTGCCAGCAGCCGGGAGACAGGATTCGAGTACTTC.

This clonotype ranks as medium-sized (0.01 to 0.1%). V gene TRBV7-2 combines with J gene TRBJ2-7, with D tentatively TRBD1 or TRBD2 (5 bases each). Germline CDR1 and CDR2: SGHTA and FQGNSA. Deletions cut 4 bases from V and 0 bases from J, with 10 bases between. There are 14 residues in the CDR3. The CDR3 region has the DNA TGTGCCAGCAGCTCGGGACGTGGCTCCTACGAGCAGTACGTC. It encodes CASSSGRGSYEQYV.

In its sample, this clonotype was seen many times. The V gene is TRBV7-2, the J gene TRBJ2-7; the match to TRBD2 covers 9 bases. Germline V gene data show CDR1 as SGHTA and CDR2 as FQGNSA. The CDR3 spans 15 residues. V was pared by 4 bases and J by 2 bases, with 6 bases of the junction left unmatched. CDR3 in amino acids: CASSSLAGRTYEQYF. The CDR3 nucleotides are TGTGCCAGCAGCTCACTAGCGGGCCGGACCTACGAGCAGTACTTC.